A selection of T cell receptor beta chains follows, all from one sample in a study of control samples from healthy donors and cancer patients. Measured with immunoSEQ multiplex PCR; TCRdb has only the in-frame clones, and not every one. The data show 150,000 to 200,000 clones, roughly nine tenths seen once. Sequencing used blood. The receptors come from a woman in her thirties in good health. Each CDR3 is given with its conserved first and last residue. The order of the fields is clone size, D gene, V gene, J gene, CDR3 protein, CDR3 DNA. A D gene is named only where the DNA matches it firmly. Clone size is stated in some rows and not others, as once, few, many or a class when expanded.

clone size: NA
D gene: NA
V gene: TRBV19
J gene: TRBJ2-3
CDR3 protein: CASSSTRDIPSDTQYF
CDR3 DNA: TGTGCCAGTAGTAGTACTCGGGACATCCCTTCAGATACGCAGTATTTT

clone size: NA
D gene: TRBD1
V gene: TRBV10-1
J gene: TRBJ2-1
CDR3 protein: CASSEGDRGQSSYNEQFF
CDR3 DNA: TGCGCCAGCAGTGAGGGGGACAGGGGCCAAAGCTCCTACAATGAGCAGTTCTTC

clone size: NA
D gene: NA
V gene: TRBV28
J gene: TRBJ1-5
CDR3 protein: CASSSGQANSNQPQHF
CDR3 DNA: TGTGCCAGCAGTTCAGGGCAGGCTAATAGCAATCAGCCCCAGCATTTT

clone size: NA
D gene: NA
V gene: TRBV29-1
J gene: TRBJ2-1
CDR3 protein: CSVEGFGMSEQFF
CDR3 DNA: TGCAGCGTTGAGGGATTCGGGATGAGTGAGCAGTTCTTC

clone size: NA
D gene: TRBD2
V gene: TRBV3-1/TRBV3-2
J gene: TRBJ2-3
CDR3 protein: CASSQGGLEQTDTQYF
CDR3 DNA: TGTGCCAGCAGCCAAGGGGGACTAGAGCAGACAGATACGCAGTATTTT

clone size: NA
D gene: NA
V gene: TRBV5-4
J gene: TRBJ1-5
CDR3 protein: CASSLGTADQPQHF
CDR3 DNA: TGTGCCAGCAGCTTGGGTACAGCTGATCAGCCCCAGCATTTT

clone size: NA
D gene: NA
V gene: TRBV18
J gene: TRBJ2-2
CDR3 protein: CASPGPNTGELFF
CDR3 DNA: TGTGCCAGCCCGGGACCGAACACCGGGGAGCTGTTTTTT

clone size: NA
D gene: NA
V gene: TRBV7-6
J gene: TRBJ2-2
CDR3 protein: CASSLIGELFF
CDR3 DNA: TGTGCCAGCAGCTTGATTGGGGAGCTGTTTTTT

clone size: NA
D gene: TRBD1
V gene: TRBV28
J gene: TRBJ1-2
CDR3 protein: CASSLVGGEGANYGYTF
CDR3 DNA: TGTGCCAGCAGTTTAGTTGGCGGGGAGGGGGCCAACTATGGCTACACCTTC

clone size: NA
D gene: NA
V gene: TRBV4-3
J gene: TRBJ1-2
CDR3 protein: CASSQDREGIDYGYTF
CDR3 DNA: TGCGCCAGCAGCCAAGATCGGGAGGGGATCGACTATGGCTACACCTTC

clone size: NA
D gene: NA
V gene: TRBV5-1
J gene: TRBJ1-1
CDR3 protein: CASSLDAQSNTEAFF
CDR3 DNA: TGCGCCAGCAGCTTGGATGCACAATCGAACACTGAAGCTTTCTTT

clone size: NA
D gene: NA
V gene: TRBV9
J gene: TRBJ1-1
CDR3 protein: CASSVVARGHTEAFF
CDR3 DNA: TGTGCCAGCAGCGTAGTAGCCAGGGGCCACACTGAAGCTTTCTTT

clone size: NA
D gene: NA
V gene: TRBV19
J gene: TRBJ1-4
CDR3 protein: CASSIRGRIEKLFF
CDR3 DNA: TGTGCCAGTAGTATAAGAGGCCGGATCGAAAAACTGTTTTTT

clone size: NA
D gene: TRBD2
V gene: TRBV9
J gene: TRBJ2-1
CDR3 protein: CASSVGLAGADNEQFF
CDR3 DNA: TGTGCCAGCAGCGTAGGTTTAGCGGGAGCCGACAATGAGCAGTTCTTC

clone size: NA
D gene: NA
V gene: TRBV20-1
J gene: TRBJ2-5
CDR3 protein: CSGSPARTQYF
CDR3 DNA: TGCAGTGGAAGCCCCGCTCGGACCCAGTACTTC

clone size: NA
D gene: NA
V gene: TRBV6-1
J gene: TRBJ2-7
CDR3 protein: CASSEASGVPNEQYF
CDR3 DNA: TGTGCCAGCAGTGAAGCCAGTGGAGTACCCAACGAGCAGTACTTC

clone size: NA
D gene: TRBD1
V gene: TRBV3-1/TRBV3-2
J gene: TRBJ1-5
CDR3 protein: CASSPGTGRGNQPQHF
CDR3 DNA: TGTGCCAGCAGCCCAGGGACAGGTAGGGGCAATCAGCCCCAGCATTTT

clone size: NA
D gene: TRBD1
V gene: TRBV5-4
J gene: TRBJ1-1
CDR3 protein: CASSLDGLPGQGRTEAFF
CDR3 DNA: TGTGCCAGCAGCTTGGATGGCTTACCGGGACAGGGTCGGACTGAAGCTTTCTTT

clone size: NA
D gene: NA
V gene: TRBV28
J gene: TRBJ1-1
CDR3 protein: CASPPANRDSTEAFF
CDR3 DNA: TGTGCCAGCCCGCCCGCGAACAGGGATAGTACTGAAGCTTTCTTT

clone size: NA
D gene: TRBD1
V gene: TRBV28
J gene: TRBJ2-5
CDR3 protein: CASSLGQAFQETQYF
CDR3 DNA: TGTGCCAGCAGTTTAGGACAGGCCTTCCAAGAGACCCAGTACTTC

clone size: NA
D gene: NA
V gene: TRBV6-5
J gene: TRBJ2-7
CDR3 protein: CASSLGPLYEQYF
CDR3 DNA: TGTGCCAGCAGTCTCGGCCCGCTCTACGAGCAGTACTTC

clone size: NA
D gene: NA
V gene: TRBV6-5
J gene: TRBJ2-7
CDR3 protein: CASSTVGEGSYEQYF
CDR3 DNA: TGTGCCAGCTCCACTGTGGGAGAGGGATCCTACGAGCAGTACTTC

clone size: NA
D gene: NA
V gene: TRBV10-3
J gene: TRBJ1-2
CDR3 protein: CAAQQYYGYTF
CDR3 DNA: TGTGCCGCACAGCAATACTATGGCTACACCTTC

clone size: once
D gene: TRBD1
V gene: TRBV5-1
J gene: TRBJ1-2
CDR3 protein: CASSLDRGGYGYTF
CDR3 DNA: TGCGCCAGCAGCTTGGACAGGGGTGGCTATGGCTACACCTTC

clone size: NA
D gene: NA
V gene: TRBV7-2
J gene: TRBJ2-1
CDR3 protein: CASSLGWGHNEQFF
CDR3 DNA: TGTGCCAGCAGCTTGGGGTGGGGCCACAATGAGCAGTTCTTC

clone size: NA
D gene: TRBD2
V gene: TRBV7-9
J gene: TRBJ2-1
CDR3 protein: CASSSLSGVDYNEQFF
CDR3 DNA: TGTGCCAGCAGCTCCCTTAGCGGGGTCGATTACAATGAGCAGTTCTTC

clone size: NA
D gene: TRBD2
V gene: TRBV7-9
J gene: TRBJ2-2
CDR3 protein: CASSPGWAGVGTGELFF
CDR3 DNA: TGTGCCAGCAGCCCCGGCTGGGCGGGAGTAGGTACCGGGGAGCTGTTTTTT

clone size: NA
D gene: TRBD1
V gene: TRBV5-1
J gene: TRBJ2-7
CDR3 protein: CASRRTGNYEQYF
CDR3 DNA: TGCGCCAGCAGGCGGACAGGCAACTACGAGCAGTACTTC

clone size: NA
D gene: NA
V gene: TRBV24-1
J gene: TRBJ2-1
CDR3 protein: CATSDTRAGYNEQFF
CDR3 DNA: TGTGCCACCAGTGATACCCGGGCCGGCTACAATGAGCAGTTCTTC

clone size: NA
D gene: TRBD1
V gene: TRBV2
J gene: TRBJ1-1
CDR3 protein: CASSETGVAEAFF
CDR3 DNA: TGTGCCAGCAGTGAGACAGGGGTTGCTGAAGCTTTCTTT

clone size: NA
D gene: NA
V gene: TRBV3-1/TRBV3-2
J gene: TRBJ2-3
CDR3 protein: CASSQASTDTQYF
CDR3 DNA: TGTGCCAGCAGCCAAGCGAGCACAGATACGCAGTATTTT

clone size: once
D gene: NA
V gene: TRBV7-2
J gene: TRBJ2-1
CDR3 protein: CASRPGQNYNEQFF
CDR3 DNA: TGTGCCAGCAGACCTGGACAGAACTACAATGAGCAGTTCTTC

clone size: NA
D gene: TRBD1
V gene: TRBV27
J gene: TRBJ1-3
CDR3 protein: CASRTTGTAGNTIYF
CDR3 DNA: TGTGCCAGCAGAACCACCGGGACAGCTGGAAACACCATATATTTT

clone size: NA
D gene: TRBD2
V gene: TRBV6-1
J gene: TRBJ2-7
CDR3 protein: CASSEFGGRPSYEQYF
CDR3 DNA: TGTGCCAGCAGTGAATTTGGCGGGAGACCGTCCTACGAGCAGTACTTC

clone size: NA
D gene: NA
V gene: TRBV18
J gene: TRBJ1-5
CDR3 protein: CASSLGDVVQPQHF
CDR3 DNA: TGTGCCAGCTCACTAGGGGACGTTGTGCAGCCCCAGCATTTT

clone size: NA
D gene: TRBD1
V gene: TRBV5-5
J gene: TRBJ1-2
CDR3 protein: CASNPGQLFGYTF
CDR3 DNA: TGTGCCAGCAACCCGGGACAGCTCTTTGGCTACACCTTC

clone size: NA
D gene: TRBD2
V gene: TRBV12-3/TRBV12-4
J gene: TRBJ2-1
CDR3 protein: CASTLAGAGEQFF
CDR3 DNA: TGTGCCAGCACGCTAGCGGGGGCGGGTGAGCAGTTCTTC

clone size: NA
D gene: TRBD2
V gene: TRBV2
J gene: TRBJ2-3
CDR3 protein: CASSLLATSTDTQYF
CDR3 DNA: TGTGCCAGCAGCCTACTAGCGACTAGCACAGATACGCAGTATTTT

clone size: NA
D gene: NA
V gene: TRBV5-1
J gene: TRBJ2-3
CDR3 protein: CASSLAGGQRITDTQYF
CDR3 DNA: TGCGCCAGCAGCTTGGCCGGGGGGCAGAGGATCACAGATACGCAGTATTTT

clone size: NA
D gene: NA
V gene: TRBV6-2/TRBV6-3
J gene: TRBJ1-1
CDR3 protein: CASSYGTGTEYEAFF
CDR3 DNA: TGTGCCAGCAGTTACGGAACCGGGACGGAATATGAAGCTTTCTTT

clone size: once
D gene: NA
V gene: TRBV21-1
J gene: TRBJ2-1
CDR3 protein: CASSKARASGRAGYEQFF
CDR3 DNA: TGTGCCAGCAGCAAAGCGCGGGCTAGCGGGAGGGCGGGGTATGAGCAGTTCTTC

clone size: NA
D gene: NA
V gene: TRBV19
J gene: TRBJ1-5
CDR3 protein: CASRVRLGVESNQPQHF
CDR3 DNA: TGTGCCAGTAGGGTCCGGTTGGGGGTTGAGAGCAATCAGCCCCAGCATTTT

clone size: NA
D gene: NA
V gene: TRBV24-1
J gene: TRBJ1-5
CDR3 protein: CATSDFSGQPQHF
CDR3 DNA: TGTGCCACCAGTGATTTTAGTGGGCAGCCCCAGCATTTT

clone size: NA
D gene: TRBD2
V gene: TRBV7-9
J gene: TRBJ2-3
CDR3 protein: CASSFSGRAPDTQYF
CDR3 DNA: TGTGCCAGCAGCTTTAGCGGGAGGGCCCCAGATACGCAGTATTTT

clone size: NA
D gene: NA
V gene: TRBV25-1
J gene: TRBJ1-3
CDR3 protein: CASSESGGPGNTIYF
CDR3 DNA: TGTGCCAGCAGTGAATCCGGGGGGCCAGGAAACACCATATATTTT

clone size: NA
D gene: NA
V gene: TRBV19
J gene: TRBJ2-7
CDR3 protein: CASSMPGTGGEQYF
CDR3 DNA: TGTGCCAGTAGTATGCCCGGGACCGGCGGCGAGCAGTACTTC

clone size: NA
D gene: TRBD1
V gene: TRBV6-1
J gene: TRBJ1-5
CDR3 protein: CASSEKGGQGYQPQHF
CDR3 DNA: TGTGCCAGCAGTGAAAAGGGGGGACAGGGCTATCAGCCCCAGCATTTT

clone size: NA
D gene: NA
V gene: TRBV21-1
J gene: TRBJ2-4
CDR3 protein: CASSKAPPGLAGKSPKNIQYF
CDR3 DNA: TGTGCCAGCAGCAAAGCCCCCCCGGGACTAGCGGGGAAGTCTCCCAAAAACATTCAGTACTTC

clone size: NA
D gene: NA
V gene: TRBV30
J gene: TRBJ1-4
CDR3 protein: CAWAMGATNEKLFF
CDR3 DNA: TGTGCCTGGGCCATGGGAGCAACTAATGAAAAACTGTTTTTT

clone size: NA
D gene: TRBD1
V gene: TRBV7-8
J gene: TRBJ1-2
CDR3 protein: CASSLDRGSGYTF
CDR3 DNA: TGTGCCAGCAGCTTAGACAGGGGAAGTGGCTACACCTTC

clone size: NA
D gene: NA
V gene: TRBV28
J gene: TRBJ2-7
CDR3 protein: CASSLMSGRFGEQYF
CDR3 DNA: TGTGCCAGCAGCCTTATGTCCGGGAGATTTGGCGAGCAGTACTTC